Included here is one TCR beta chain sequence, with context. V shed 2 bases, J shed 5 bases, and the junction held 3 bases outside the gene matches. Germline V CDR1 and CDR2: MNHNY, SVGAGI (reference sequence). The CDR3 spans 15 residues. Some clones are missing from TCRdb's copy, which holds only in-frame ones; the method was immunoSEQ multiplex PCR. The sample has approximately 70,000 clones, around 84% seen once. This record comes from a study of OX40 agonist ivuxolimab in advanced cancers. Study-level information: Having had anti-PD-1, anti-PD-L1 or anti-CTLA-4 therapy before was allowed, and roughly 39% had some.

Sequencing was performed on CD4+ or CD8+ T cells sorted from blood, taken in a trial of the OX40 agonist ivuxolimab. This chain joins TRBV6-6 and TRBJ1-5; 10 bases line up with TRBD1. The source is an adult with an advanced solid tumor such as melanoma, head and neck, liver or kidney cancer. CDR3 amino acids: CASSYRGQGDQPQHF. DNA for the CDR3: TGTGCCAGCAGTTACCGAGGACAGGGGGATCAGCCCCAGCATTTT.